This TCR beta chain was sequenced during a study of beta chain features in type 1 diabetes. V gave up 4 bases and J gave up 6 bases; unmatched junction bases: 3. The CDR3 is 14 amino acids. Germline-derived CDR1 and CDR2 are MRHNA and SNTAGT. Since all of the isolated RNA was reverse transcribed, expressed TCRB transcripts were what got sequenced. Deep immunoSEQ sequencing covered naive, central memory and regulatory T cell samples. Repertoires were generated with immunoSEQ multiplex PCR, while TCRdb's copy carries only in-frame clones and drops some. The table records roughly 300,000 clones, roughly 13% of them present only once. With respect to this clone: The antigen remains unidentified.

Study-wide results and limits: Researchers caution that PCR might favor shorter templates, equally among patients and controls. Reads derived from cDNA could over-represent cells showing high TCR expression. All four CD4+ subsets of Type 1 diabetes patients contained TCRB CDR3s that were moderately but significantly shorter.

The chain uses TRBV6-4 and TRBJ2-1, with TRBD2 identical over 10 bases. This clonotype was obtained from a man aged 25-45 years with type 1 diabetes. Sequenced material: naive CD4+ T cells from blood. The CDR3 protein is CASSGSGRANEQFF. The CDR3 DNA follows: TGTGCCAGCAGTGGGAGCGGGAGGGCCAATGAGCAGTTCTTC.